This T cell receptor beta chain was recorded in a study of T cells in Graves' hyperthyroidism and ophthalmopathy. Study-wide results and limits: Most expanded thyroid clonotypes above 0.001 also appeared in blood.

The source material, RNA transcripts, was used to amplify TCR beta CDR3 regions. First-round RT-PCR of the TCR CDR3 relied on the HTBI primer set. TCRdb redid the calling of the multiplex PCR reads with MiXCR, one entry per CDR3 protein. The sample shows about 420,000 distinct CDR3 sequences, approximately 14% of them seen only once. V was cut by 8 bases and J by 4 bases, with 21 bases left in between. Germline-derived CDR1 and CDR2 are SEHNR and FQNEAQ (reference sequence). This CDR3 region has 16 residues. This clonotype was counted at least ten times. Antigen: not known. The specimen was blood. The chain carries TRBV7-9 and TRBJ2-1, with TRBD1 as a possible D gene (5 bases). The receptor's source is a woman aged 18-29 years with Graves' hyperthyroidism. Here the CDR3 DNA reads TGTGCCAGCCCGATTCGAAAGGGGCGTACATACAATGAGCAGTTCTTC. The encoded protein is CASPIRKGRTYNEQFF.